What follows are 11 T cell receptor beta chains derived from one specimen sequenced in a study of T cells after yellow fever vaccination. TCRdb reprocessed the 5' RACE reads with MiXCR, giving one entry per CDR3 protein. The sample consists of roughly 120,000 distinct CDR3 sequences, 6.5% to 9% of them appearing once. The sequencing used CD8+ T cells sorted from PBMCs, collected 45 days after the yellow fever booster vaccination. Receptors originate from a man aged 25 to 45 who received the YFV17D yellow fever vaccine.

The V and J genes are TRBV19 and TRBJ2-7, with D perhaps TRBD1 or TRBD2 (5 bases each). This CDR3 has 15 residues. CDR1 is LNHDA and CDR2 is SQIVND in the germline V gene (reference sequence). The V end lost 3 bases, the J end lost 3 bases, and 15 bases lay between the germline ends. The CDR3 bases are TGTGCCAGTAGTATCGGCCCGGGGACGAGCTACGAGCAGTACTTC. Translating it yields CASSIGPGTSYEQYF.

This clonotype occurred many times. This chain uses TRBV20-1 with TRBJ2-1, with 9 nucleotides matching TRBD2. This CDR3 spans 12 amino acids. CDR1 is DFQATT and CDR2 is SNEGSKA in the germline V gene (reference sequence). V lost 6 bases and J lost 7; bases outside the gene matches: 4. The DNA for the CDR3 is TGCAGTGCCCCGGGACTAGCAAATGAGCAGTTCTTC. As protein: CSAPGLANEQFF.

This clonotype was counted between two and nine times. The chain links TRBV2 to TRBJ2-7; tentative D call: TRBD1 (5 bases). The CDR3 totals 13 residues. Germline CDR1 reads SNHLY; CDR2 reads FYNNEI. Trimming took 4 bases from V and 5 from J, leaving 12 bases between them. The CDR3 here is CASSGGRINEQYF. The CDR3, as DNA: TGTGCCAGCAGTGGGGGCAGGATTAACGAGCAGTACTTC. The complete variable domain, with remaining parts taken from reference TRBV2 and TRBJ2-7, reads EPEVTQTPSHQVTQMGQEVILRCVPISNHLYFYWYRQILGQKVEFLVSFYNNEISEKSEIFDDQFSVERPDGSNFTLKIRSTKLEDSAMYFCASSGGRINEQYFGPGTRLTVT.

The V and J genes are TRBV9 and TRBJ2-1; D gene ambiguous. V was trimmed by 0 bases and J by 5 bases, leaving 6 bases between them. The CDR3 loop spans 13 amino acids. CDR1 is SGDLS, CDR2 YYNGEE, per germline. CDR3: CASSVGENNEQFF. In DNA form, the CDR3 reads TGTGCCAGCAGCGTAGGAGAGAACAATGAGCAGTTCTTC.

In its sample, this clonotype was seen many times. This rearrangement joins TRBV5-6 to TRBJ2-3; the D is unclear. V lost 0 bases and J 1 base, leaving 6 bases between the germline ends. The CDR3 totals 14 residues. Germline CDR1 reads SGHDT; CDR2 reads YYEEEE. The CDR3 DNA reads TGTGCCAGCAGCTTGGTTACCCGCACAGATACGCAGTATTTT. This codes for CASSLVTRTDTQYF.

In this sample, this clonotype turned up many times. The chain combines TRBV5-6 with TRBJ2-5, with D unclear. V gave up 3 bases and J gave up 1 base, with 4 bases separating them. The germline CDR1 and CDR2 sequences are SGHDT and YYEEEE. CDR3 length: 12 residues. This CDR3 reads CASSSTQETQYF. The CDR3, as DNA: TGTGCCAGCAGCTCGACCCAAGAGACCCAGTACTTC.

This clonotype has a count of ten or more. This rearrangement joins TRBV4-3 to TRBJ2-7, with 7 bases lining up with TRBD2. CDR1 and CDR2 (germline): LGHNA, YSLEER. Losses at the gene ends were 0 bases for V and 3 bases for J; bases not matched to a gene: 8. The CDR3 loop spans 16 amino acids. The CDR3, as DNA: TGCGCCAGCAGCCAAGATCATGGAGCGGGATACTACGAGCAGTACTTC. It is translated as CASSQDHGAGYYEQYF.

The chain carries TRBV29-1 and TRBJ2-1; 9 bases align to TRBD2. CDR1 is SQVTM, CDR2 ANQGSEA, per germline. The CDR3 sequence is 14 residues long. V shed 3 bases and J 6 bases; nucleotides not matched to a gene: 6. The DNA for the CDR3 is TGCAGCGTTGATTCCCAGCGGGAGGTCAATGAGCAGTTCTTC. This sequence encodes CSVDSQREVNEQFF.

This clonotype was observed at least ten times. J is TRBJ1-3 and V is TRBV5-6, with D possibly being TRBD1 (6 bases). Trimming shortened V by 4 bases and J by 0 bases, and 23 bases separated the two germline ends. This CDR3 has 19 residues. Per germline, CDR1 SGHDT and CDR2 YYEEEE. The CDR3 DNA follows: TGTGCCAGCAGCCTTTCAACCGGGACAAGTGTTTACTCTGGAAACACCATATATTTT. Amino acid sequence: CASSLSTGTSVYSGNTIYF.

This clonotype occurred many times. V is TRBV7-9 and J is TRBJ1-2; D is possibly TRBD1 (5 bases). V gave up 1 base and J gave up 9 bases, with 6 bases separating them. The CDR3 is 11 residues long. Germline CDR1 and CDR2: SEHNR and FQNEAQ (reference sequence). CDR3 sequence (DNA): TGTGCCAGCAGCTTAGGGGACCGCTACACCTTC. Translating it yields CASSLGDRYTF.

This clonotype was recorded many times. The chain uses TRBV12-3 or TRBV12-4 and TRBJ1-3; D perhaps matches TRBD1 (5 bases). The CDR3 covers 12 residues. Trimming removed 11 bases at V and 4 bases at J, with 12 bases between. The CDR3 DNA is TGTGCCGCCCAGGGAGAGGGAAACACCATATATTTT. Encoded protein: CAAQGEGNTIYF.